This TCR beta chain was recorded in a study of shared clonotypes between healthy human individuals. Overall study results and limits: Since donors were few, the genetic and exposure-history diversity represented was limited.

The data were produced by immunoSEQ multiplex PCR, yet TCRdb's version contains in-frame clones alone and is incomplete. The data hold some 1 million clones, with about 80% observed a single time. As regards this clone: What it recognizes is unknown.

CDR3 length: 15 amino acids. Germline V lookup: CDR1 LNHDA, CDR2 SQIVND (reference sequence). Trimming took 3 bases from V and 2 from J, leaving 14 bases between them. V gene TRBV19 combines with J gene TRBJ2-7; no definite D call. The clonotype was recovered from a man between 18 and 35 years old in good health. The specimen sequenced was memory CD4+ T cells sorted from blood. Subset meaning: CD45RA-negative fraction. The CDR3 nucleotides are TGTGCCAGTAGTATCGGCAGGCCGAGGACCTACGAGCAGTACTTC. This gives the protein CASSIGRPRTYEQYF.